This entry lists 30 T cell receptor beta chains sequenced from one sample in a study of T cell responses to AZD1222 COVID-19 vaccine. Assay used: immunoSEQ multiplex PCR; TCRdb lists only in-frame clones, some missing. The table lists about 140,000 clones, 88% of them singletons. The specimen comprised peripheral blood, sampled 28 days after the second AZD1222 dose. Receptors originate from an adult who received the AZD1222 COVID-19 vaccine.

V and J are TRBV19 and TRBJ2-7, with D unclear. Trimming stripped 5 bases from V and 4 bases from J, with 12 bases between. Germline values: CDR1 LNHDA, CDR2 SQIVND (reference sequence). This CDR3 spans 13 amino acids. The CDR3 DNA reads TGTGCCAGTAGTCGGCAGAGAGATTACGAGCAGTACTTC. Its protein is CASSRQRDYEQYF.

The chain recombines TRBV5-1 with TRBJ2-7; no clear D gene. CDR1 and CDR2 from the germline V gene are SGHRS and YFSETQ. This CDR3 has 14 residues. V lost 1 base and J lost 5, with 13 bases in between. The CDR3 sequence: CASSLSMGNHEQYF. The DNA for the CDR3 is TGCGCCAGCAGCTTGTCGATGGGGAACCACGAGCAGTACTTC.

The chain joins TRBV4-3 to TRBJ2-7; 10 bases fit TRBD1. CDR1 and CDR2 (germline): LGHNA, YSLEER. The trim removed 3 bases at V and 3 bases at J, leaving 5 bases unmatched. This CDR3 region has 15 residues. The CDR3 is CASSHSDRGNYEQYF. The CDR3 DNA follows: TGCGCCAGCAGCCACTCGGACAGGGGGAACTACGAGCAGTACTTC.

Here the CDR3 reads CASSSRGYEQFF. In DNA form, the CDR3 reads TGTGCCAGCAGTTCCCGGGGCTATGAGCAGTTCTTC. The chain combines TRBV12-3 or TRBV12-4 with TRBJ2-1; D may correspond to TRBD1 or TRBD2 (5 bases each). Trimming left V 4 bases short and J 8 bases short, with 9 bases between. The CDR3 has 12 amino acids.

This clone was detected only a few times. The rearrangement links TRBV4-2 to TRBJ2-7, with D possibly matching TRBD2 (5 bases). The CDR3 totals 15 residues. V lost 0 bases and J 4 bases, leaving 13 bases between the germline ends. CDR1 and CDR2 from the germline V gene are LGHNA and YNFKEQ. The CDR3, as DNA: TGTGCCAGCAGCCAAGATTTTGATGCGGGTTACGAGCAGTACTTC. Its protein is CASSQDFDAGYEQYF.

The chain uses TRBV30 and TRBJ2-7; possibly TRBD1 or TRBD2 for D (5 bases each). V lost 7 bases and J 3 bases, leaving 13 bases between the germline ends. This CDR3 comprises 12 residues. In germline, CDR1 is GTSNPN, CDR2 SVGIG (reference sequence). The CDR3 DNA follows: TGTGCCTCGGACAACGACTACTACGAGCAGTACTTC. Its translation: CASDNDYYEQYF. The full variable domain, in which reference TRBV30 and TRBJ2-7 provide the parts outside the CDR3, is SQTIHQWPATLVQPVGSPLSLECTVEGTSNPNLYWYRQAAGRGLQLLFYSVGIGQISSEVPQNLSASRPQDRQFILSSKKLLLSDSGFYLCASDNDYYEQYFGPGTRLTVT.

The chain is built from TRBV5-6 and TRBJ2-2; 7 positions agree with TRBD1. The J segment lost 5 bases and the V segment lost 4 bases, leaving 8 bases of the junction unmatched. The germline gives CDR1 SGHDT, CDR2 YYEEEE. The CDR3 sequence is 15 residues long. The CDR3 region has the DNA TGTGCCAGCAGCCCGGGACAGCGTCAGACCGGGGAGCTGTTTTTT. Its translation: CASSPGQRQTGELFF.

This CDR3 reads CASSLAGQGSTDTQYF. Written as DNA, the CDR3 is TGCGCCAGCAGCTTGGCGGGACAGGGAAGCACAGATACGCAGTATTTT. This chain joins TRBV5-1 and TRBJ2-3; 9 bases are shared with TRBD1. Trimming took 0 bases from V and 0 from J; bases not matched to a gene: 2. Germline CDR1 reads SGHRS; CDR2 reads YFSETQ. The CDR3 is 16 amino acids.

This chain joins TRBV5-1 and TRBJ1-5; weak D call: TRBD1 (5 bases). This CDR3 is 15 amino acids long. The V gene's germline CDR1 is SGHRS and CDR2 YFSETQ. V was cut by 4 bases and J by 3 bases, with 14 bases left in between. The CDR3 DNA follows: TGCGCCAGCAGCCTTGACGGGGCCGACAATCAGCCCCAGCATTTT. Its translation: CASSLDGADNQPQHF.

This clone was seen more than once but under ten times. This rearrangement joins TRBV27 to TRBJ2-2; 10 nucleotides match TRBD1. In germline, CDR1 is MNHEY, CDR2 SMNVEV (reference sequence). This CDR3 is 17 amino acids long. Unmatched junction bases numbered 10, after V lost 4 bases and J lost 5 bases. CDR3 coding DNA: TGTGCCAGCAGTTACCCCCTTGGACAGGGGGGAACCGGGGAGCTGTTTTTT. Its protein product is CASSYPLGQGGTGELFF.

The rearrangement uses TRBV28 and TRBJ1-1, with TRBD1 as a possible D gene (6 bases). Deletions cut 8 bases from V and 1 base from J, with 14 bases between. Germline V gene data show CDR1 as MDHEN and CDR2 as SYDVKM. CDR3 size: 14 residues. The DNA for the CDR3 is TGTGCCAGCTCCCGTACGACAGGGAACACTGAAGCTTTCTTT. Amino acid sequence: CASSRTTGNTEAFF. The whole variable domain, filled in from reference TRBV28 and TRBJ1-1, reads DVKVTQSSRYLVKRTGEKVFLECVQDMDHENMFWYRQDPGLGLRLIYFSYDVKMKEKGDIPEGYSVSREKKERFSLILESASTNQTSMYLCASSRTTGNTEAFFGQGTRLTVV.

The chain carries TRBV29-1 and TRBJ2-1, with TRBD1 matching over 7 bases. This CDR3 has 12 amino acids. Germline V CDR1 and CDR2: SQVTM, ANQGSEA. The trim removed 4 bases at V and 10 bases at J, leaving 7 bases unmatched. DNA for the CDR3: TGCAGCGTTGGAGGGGGCGCGCAGGAGCAGTTCTTC. Amino acid sequence: CSVGGGAQEQFF.

The chain has TRBV7-3 and TRBJ1-2, with TRBD1 matching over 7 bases. The CDR3 covers 15 residues. From germline, CDR1 is SGHTA and CDR2 FQGTGA. V lost 0 bases and J lost 3; bases outside the gene matches: 4. The CDR3 sequence: CASSLTGQFHYGYTF. CDR3 DNA sequence: TGTGCCAGCAGCTTAACGGGACAGTTCCACTATGGCTACACCTTC.

The gene calls are TRBV7-2 and TRBJ1-5, with D unclear. The CDR3 extends over 15 amino acids. Trimming removed 5 bases at V and 7 bases at J, with 18 bases between. Germline V gives CDR1 SGHTA, CDR2 FQGNSA. The CDR3 DNA reads as TGTGCCAGCAGCCAATACGAGGGAACGCGGCAGCCCCAGCATTTT. It yields the protein CASSQYEGTRQPQHF.

The chain employs TRBV9 and TRBJ1-5; TRBD1 matches at 11 bases. Germline CDR1 is SGDLS and CDR2 is YYNGEE. With 5 bases clipped from V and 7 bases from J, the junction kept 11 bases outside the gene matches. CDR3 length equals 16 residues. Here the CDR3 DNA reads TGTGCCAGCAGTAAAGGACAGGGGGCCGGTGGACAGCCCCAGCATTTT. Amino acids: CASSKGQGAGGQPQHF.

The CDR3 spells CASSRSRDRGYGYTF. CDR3 DNA: TGTGCCAGCAGTCGATCCCGGGATAGGGGATATGGCTACACCTTC. V and J are TRBV6-6 and TRBJ1-2; possible D gene TRBD1, 5 bases. V was clipped by 5 bases and J by 5 bases, with 18 bases between them. In germline, CDR1 is MNHNY, CDR2 SVGAGI (reference sequence). This CDR3 contains 15 residues.

The V gene is TRBV19, the J gene TRBJ1-2; no reliable D call. Trimming removed 5 bases at V and 3 bases at J, with 10 bases between. This CDR3 is 13 amino acids long. CDR1 and CDR2 from the germline V gene are LNHDA and SQIVND (reference sequence). The CDR3 is CASSVDGYYGYTF. In nucleotides, the CDR3 is TGTGCCAGTAGTGTCGACGGGTACTATGGCTACACCTTC. Full variable domain (remainder filled in from reference TRBV19 and TRBJ1-2): DGGITQSPKYLFRKEGQNVTLSCEQNLNHDAMYWYRQDPGQGLRLIYYSQIVNDFQKGDIAEGYSVSREKKESFPLTVTSAQKNPTAFYLCASSVDGYYGYTFGSGTRLTVV.

The CDR3 spells CSAREGSGQYF. DNA of the CDR3: TGCAGTGCTAGAGAAGGATCCGGGCAGTACTTC. The chain recombines TRBV20-1 with TRBJ2-7; D gene ambiguous. V was shortened by 0 bases and J by 9 bases, with 9 bases between the two germline ends. Germline values: CDR1 DFQATT, CDR2 SNEGSKA (reference sequence). The CDR3 runs 11 residues.

The V gene is TRBV29-1, the J gene TRBJ2-1, with D possibly TRBD1 on 5 matching bases. The CDR3 length is 15 residues. Germline lookup yields CDR1 SQVTM and CDR2 ANQGSEA. The V gene lost 0 bases and the J gene lost 4 bases, with 13 bases spanning the gap. The DNA of the CDR3 is TGCAGCGTTGAAGAAGGGGCCCCGCGGTACAATGAGCAGTTCTTC. It is translated as CSVEEGAPRYNEQFF.

The chain couples TRBV28 to TRBJ1-5, with a possible D match to TRBD1 (6 bases). The CDR3 spans 15 residues. The germline CDR1 and CDR2 sequences are MDHEN and SYDVKM. V was shortened by 5 bases and J by 4 bases, with 15 bases between the two germline ends. CDR3 nucleotide sequence: TGTGCCAGCAGTCCGGGGGGGACAACTAATCAGCCCCAGCATTTT. This gives the protein CASSPGGTTNQPQHF.

This clone was observed a few times. V and J are TRBV28 and TRBJ1-5, with 7 bases aligning to TRBD1. This CDR3 has 16 residues. Germline CDR1 MDHEN, CDR2 SYDVKM. The junction had 14 bases not matched to a gene; V was cut back by 7 bases and J by 5 bases. As DNA, the CDR3 is TGTGCCAGCAATGACCCAGGGGGTTTCGGGTATCAGCCCCAGCATTTT. This translates into CASNDPGGFGYQPQHF.

This clone has a single count. The CDR3 DNA reads as TGTGCCAGCACCTCGGCCTTCCCAGTCGGAGCTTTCTTT. This sequence encodes CASTSAFPVGAFF. This chain joins TRBV27 and TRBJ1-1; D remains unclear. The germline gives CDR1 MNHEY, CDR2 SMNVEV (reference sequence). The V end was cut by 7 bases, the J end by 10 bases, with 19 bases between. The CDR3 length is 13 residues.

This clone has only one observation. This rearrangement joins TRBV19 to TRBJ2-3; no clear D. The CDR3 has 14 amino acids. The germline CDR1 and CDR2 sequences are LNHDA and SQIVND (reference sequence). Trimming stripped 4 bases from V and 1 base from J, with 9 bases between. CDR3 residues: CASSTADGTDTQYF. CDR3 nucleotide sequence: TGTGCCAGTAGTACCGCGGATGGCACAGATACGCAGTATTTT.

This chain links TRBV9 with TRBJ1-6, with TRBD1 matching over 9 bases. This CDR3 spans 15 amino acids. The V segment lost 4 bases and the J segment 7 bases; nucleotides outside the gene matches: 6. CDR1 is SGDLS and CDR2 is YYNGEE in the germline V gene. The CDR3 loop is CASSLRDRENSPLHF. CDR3 DNA sequence: TGTGCCAGCAGCCTGCGGGACAGGGAAAATTCACCCCTCCACTTT.

The chain couples TRBV28 to TRBJ2-7; maybe TRBD2 (6 bases). Germline CDR1 MDHEN, CDR2 SYDVKM. Trimming stripped 2 bases from V and 2 bases from J, with 13 bases between. The CDR3 covers 15 residues. The CDR3 protein is CASSLRTGVTYEQYF. The CDR3 DNA sequence: TGTGCCAGCAGTTTACGAACGGGAGTCACCTACGAGCAGTACTTC.

The CDR3 loop is CASSGGEEDGYTF. Here the CDR3 DNA reads TGTGCCAGCAGTGGGGGGGAGGAAGATGGCTACACCTTC. This rearrangement joins TRBV2 to TRBJ1-2; tentative D call: TRBD1 (5 bases). Germline assignment: CDR1 SNHLY and CDR2 FYNNEI. CDR3 size: 13 residues. V was pared by 4 bases and J by 6 bases, with 12 bases between.

The V gene is TRBV10-2, the J gene TRBJ2-7; no clear D gene. CDR1 and CDR2 (germline): WSHSY, SAAADI. Between the trimmed V and J ends, which lost 8 bases and 2 bases, there was a span of 19 bases. CDR3 length: 15 amino acids. The CDR3 sequence is CASSRTEILPYEQYF. CDR3 nucleotide sequence: TGCGCCAGCTCCAGAACCGAGATACTCCCCTACGAGCAGTACTTC.

The V and J genes are TRBV6-4 and TRBJ1-6; the match to TRBD1 covers 8 bases. J lost 8 bases, V lost 0 bases, and 3 bases had no gene match. The CDR3 runs 15 residues. Germline CDR1 MRHNA, CDR2 SNTAGT. The CDR3 coding sequence is TGTGCCAGCAGTGACTCAGGGACAGGTTATTCACCCCTCCACTTT. Translated: CASSDSGTGYSPLHF.

CDR3 nucleotide sequence: TGTGCCAGCAGTTTTTTCGCGGGGCGACCCTACGAGCAGTACTTC. Encoded protein: CASSFFAGRPYEQYF. The rearrangement joins TRBV27 to TRBJ2-7, with a tentative D call TRBD2 (6 bases). CDR3 length: 15 amino acids. Germline CDR1 reads MNHEY; CDR2 reads SMNVEV (reference sequence). The V end was cut by 3 bases, the J end by 2 bases, with 14 bases between.

J is TRBJ2-2 and V is TRBV7-2, with 10 bases identical to TRBD1. The CDR3 spans 16 residues. Trimming took 4 bases from V and 6 from J; bases not matched to a gene: 8. Germline V gives CDR1 SGHTA, CDR2 FQGNSA. The CDR3 is CASSSTGGVWAGELFF. DNA of the CDR3: TGTGCCAGCAGCTCGACAGGGGGCGTATGGGCCGGGGAGCTGTTTTTT.